The 22 T cell receptor beta chains reported below all come from one sample, sequenced in a study of blood T cell repertoires in COVID-19. TCRdb's copy holds only in-frame clones and misses some; the assay was immunoSEQ multiplex PCR. The sample consists of approximately 120,000 clones, around 90% of them appearing once. Sequencing input: peripheral blood. The receptors were gathered from a man between 50 and 59 years old with COVID-19, enrolled during active disease.

The J gene is TRBJ2-1, the V gene TRBV7-6; 9 bases match TRBD2. This CDR3 is 16 amino acids long. With 3 bases clipped from V and 9 bases from J, the junction kept 12 bases outside the gene matches. Germline V gene lookup returns CDR1 SGHVS and CDR2 FNYEAQ. The CDR3 loop reads CASSFLGTSPGVEQFF. The CDR3, as DNA: TGTGCCAGCAGCTTTCTTGGGACTAGCCCCGGTGTTGAGCAGTTCTTC.

Concerning this clone itself: Within the sample, other DNA sequences also encode this same CDR3. The V call is TRBV12-3 or TRBV12-4, the J call TRBJ2-5; D not resolved. The CDR3 length is 11 residues. V shed 5 bases and J shed 2 bases, with 3 bases lying between them. CDR3: CASSVQETQYF. CDR3 in DNA: TGTGCCAGCAGTGTACAAGAGACCCAGTACTTC.

The V call is TRBV7-2, the J call TRBJ1-2; the D is unclear. CDR3 size: 12 residues. V lost 0 bases and J 4 bases, leaving 3 bases between the germline ends. Germline CDR1 and CDR2: SGHTA and FQGNSA. The CDR3: CASSLASYGYTF. The DNA of the CDR3 is TGTGCCAGCAGCTTAGCCAGCTATGGCTACACCTTC.

The chain couples TRBV21-1 to TRBJ1-6. TRBV21-1 is a listed pseudogene. The CDR3 is made up of 16 amino acids. DNA of the CDR3: TGTGCCAGCAGCAAAGAGTGGGAGGGCCTAAGTTCACCCCTCCACTTT. Encoded protein: CASSKEWEGLSSPLHF.

The J gene is TRBJ2-1, the V gene TRBV19; TRBD2 agrees at 8 bases. Germline CDR1 reads LNHDA; CDR2 reads SQIVND (reference sequence). The V and J ends lost 2 bases and 6 bases, in that order; junction bases with no gene match: 9. The CDR3 spans 16 residues. Here the CDR3 reads CASSISTAGGSNEQFF. In DNA, the CDR3 is TGTGCCAGTAGTATATCTACGGCGGGAGGTTCCAATGAGCAGTTCTTC. Full variable domain (outside the CDR3, taken from reference TRBV19 and TRBJ2-1): DGGITQSPKYLFRKEGQNVTLSCEQNLNHDAMYWYRQDPGQGLRLIYYSQIVNDFQKGDIAEGYSVSREKKESFPLTVTSAQKNPTAFYLCASSISTAGGSNEQFFGPGTRLTVL.

The genes are TRBV27 and TRBJ2-7; tentative D call: TRBD2 (6 bases). Trimming shortened V by 6 bases and J by 2 bases, and 17 bases separated the two germline ends. The CDR3 sequence is 15 residues long. The germline V gene has CDR1 MNHEY and CDR2 SMNVEV (reference sequence). The CDR3 sequence is CASRIDGSSPYEQYF. The CDR3 coding sequence is TGTGCCAGCAGGATCGACGGGAGTAGCCCCTACGAGCAGTACTTC.

This clone appeared once. The genes are TRBV7-3 and TRBJ2-3; D is undetermined. This CDR3 comprises 13 residues. Germline loops: CDR1 SGHTA, CDR2 FQGTGA. V was trimmed by 10 bases and J by 3 bases, leaving 14 bases between them. This chain's CDR3 is CATLKEKTDTQYF. CDR3 bases: TGTGCCACGCTTAAGGAGAAGACAGATACGCAGTATTTT.

This clone was recorded once. The chain links TRBV5-1 to TRBJ1-1; 7 positions agree with TRBD1. Germline CDR1 reads SGHRS; CDR2 reads YFSETQ. The CDR3 length is 12 residues. The junction had 3 bases not matched to a gene; V was cut back by 0 bases and J by 10 bases. CDR3 loop: CASSLEGATAFF. The CDR3, as DNA: TGCGCCAGCAGCTTGGAGGGGGCAACAGCTTTCTTT.

The V gene is TRBV5-1, the J gene TRBJ2-1, with 7 positions matching TRBD1. This CDR3 has 13 amino acids. With 0 bases clipped from V and 10 bases from J, the junction kept 4 bases outside the gene matches. The germline CDR1 and CDR2 sequences are SGHRS and YFSETQ. The CDR3 bases are TGCGCCAGCAGCTTGGCTATCAGGGGGGAGCAGTTCTTC. Its translation: CASSLAIRGEQFF.

The CDR3 loop reads CASSPRQQPQHF. In DNA form, the CDR3 reads TGTGCCAGCAGCCCCCGACAGCAGCCCCAGCATTTT. The gene calls are TRBV9 and TRBJ1-5; weak D call: TRBD1 (5 bases). CDR3 length equals 12 residues. From germline, CDR1 is SGDLS and CDR2 YYNGEE. Trimming pared 4 bases from V and 7 bases from J, leaving 9 bases between.

This chain uses TRBV5-1 with TRBJ1-1, with D unresolved. The V end lost 4 bases, the J end lost 4 bases, and 14 bases lay between the germline ends. Germline CDR1 reads SGHRS; CDR2 reads YFSETQ. This CDR3 contains 14 residues. CDR3 sequence (DNA): TGCGCCAGCAGCCCCCGTACCGCGGCCACTGAAGCTTTCTTT. Translation: CASSPRTAATEAFF.

This sequence joins TRBV5-8 and TRBJ2-3, with D unclear. Per the germline V gene, CDR1 is SGHTS and CDR2 is YDEGEE. The CDR3 is made up of 11 amino acids. Trimming removed 3 bases at V and 5 bases at J, with 4 bases between. The CDR3 DNA sequence: TGTGCCAGCAGCTCCAGAGATACGCAGTATTTT. It specifies CASSSRDTQYF.

The chain recombines TRBV30 with TRBJ2-7, with 9 bases aligning to TRBD1. CDR3 size: 14 residues. The V and J ends lost 6 bases and 7 bases, in that order; junction bases with no gene match: 13. Germline V gene sequence: CDR1 GTSNPN, CDR2 SVGIG (reference sequence). CDR3 residues: CACSTGTGSSEQYF. DNA for the CDR3: TGTGCCTGCAGTACCGGGACAGGGTCATCGGAGCAGTACTTC.

This sequence joins TRBV7-9 and TRBJ2-2, with TRBD2 matching over 10 bases. Germline CDR1 reads SEHNR; CDR2 reads FQNEAQ (reference sequence). After removal of 6 bases from V and 7 bases from J, the junction contained 8 bases not matched to a gene. This CDR3 is 15 amino acids long. The CDR3 sequence: CASRTSGTPGGELFF. CDR3 in DNA: TGTGCCAGCAGAACTAGCGGGACCCCCGGCGGGGAGCTGTTTTTT.

V and J are TRBV27 and TRBJ2-3, with 12 bases aligning to TRBD2. CDR1 and CDR2 (germline): MNHEY, SMNVEV (reference sequence). Trimming took 6 bases from V and 2 from J; bases not matched to a gene: 12. The CDR3 consists of 18 residues. CDR3 loop: CASRKGLAGVSSTDTQYF. CDR3 in DNA: TGTGCCAGCAGGAAGGGACTAGCGGGCGTGTCGTCCACAGATACGCAGTATTTT.

This chain joins TRBV6-1 and TRBJ2-7; TRBD1 aligns across 7 bases. This CDR3 spans 16 amino acids. The germline CDR1 and CDR2 sequences are MNHNS and SASEGT. V shed 3 bases and J 4 bases; nucleotides not matched to a gene: 12. CDR3 amino acids: CASSDRTTGRFYEQYF. CDR3 nucleotides: TGTGCCAGCAGTGACAGAACGACAGGGCGTTTTTACGAGCAGTACTTC.

The chain links TRBV6-1 to TRBJ2-7, with D perhaps TRBD1 (6 bases). This CDR3 has 16 amino acids. Trimming stripped 0 bases from V and 2 bases from J, with 14 bases between. Germline CDR1 reads MNHNS; CDR2 reads SASEGT. The CDR3 loop is CASSEALGHLPYEQYV. DNA for the CDR3: TGTGCCAGCAGTGAAGCGCTGGGACACTTACCCTACGAGCAGTACGTC.

The chain has TRBV4-2 and TRBJ2-1; a possible D gene is TRBD2 (6 bases). Trimming removed 0 bases from V and 5 bases from J, with 20 bases in between. Germline CDR1 LGHNA, CDR2 YNFKEQ. CDR3 length: 18 amino acids. CDR3 protein: CASSQDPILADPNNEQFF. The CDR3 DNA follows: TGTGCCAGCAGCCAAGATCCAATTTTAGCGGACCCTAACAATGAGCAGTTCTTC.

The chain is built from TRBV7-6 and TRBJ2-2; a weak D match, TRBD1 (6 bases). This CDR3 is built from 16 residues. V lost 1 base and J 5 bases, leaving 14 bases between the germline ends. Germline CDR1 and CDR2: SGHVS and FNYEAQ. CDR3 loop: CASSLVPQGRTGELFF. The DNA of the CDR3 is TGTGCCAGCAGCTTAGTCCCACAGGGTCGTACCGGGGAGCTGTTTTTT.

The chain joins TRBV29-1 to TRBJ2-5, with TRBD2 matching over 13 bases. The CDR3 totals 17 residues. Germline V gene data show CDR1 as SQVTM and CDR2 as ANQGSEA. The J segment lost 1 base and the V segment lost 3 bases, leaving 8 bases of the junction unmatched. The CDR3 is CSVEGFGLAGVQETQYF. DNA of the CDR3: TGCAGCGTTGAGGGGTTCGGACTAGCGGGAGTCCAAGAGACCCAGTACTTC.

This clone occurred once. J is TRBJ1-1 and V is TRBV2, with a possible D match to TRBD1 (6 bases). The germline CDR1 and CDR2 sequences are SNHLY and FYNNEI. Trimming cost V 6 bases and J 4 bases, with 15 bases left between them. This CDR3 region has 14 residues. Here the CDR3 DNA reads TGTGCCAGCAGGCCCGCGGGGGGCGGCACTGAAGCTTTCTTT. As protein: CASRPAGGGTEAFF.

The V call is TRBV24-1, the J call TRBJ1-5; D is perhaps TRBD1 (5 bases). Trimming pared 3 bases from V and 6 bases from J, leaving 14 bases between. Germline V gene lookup returns CDR1 KGHDR and CDR2 SFDVKD. CDR3 size: 15 residues. CDR3 nucleotides: TGTGCCACCAGTGATATCCAGGGTAATGGTCAGCCCCAGCATTTT. Amino acids: CATSDIQGNGQPQHF.